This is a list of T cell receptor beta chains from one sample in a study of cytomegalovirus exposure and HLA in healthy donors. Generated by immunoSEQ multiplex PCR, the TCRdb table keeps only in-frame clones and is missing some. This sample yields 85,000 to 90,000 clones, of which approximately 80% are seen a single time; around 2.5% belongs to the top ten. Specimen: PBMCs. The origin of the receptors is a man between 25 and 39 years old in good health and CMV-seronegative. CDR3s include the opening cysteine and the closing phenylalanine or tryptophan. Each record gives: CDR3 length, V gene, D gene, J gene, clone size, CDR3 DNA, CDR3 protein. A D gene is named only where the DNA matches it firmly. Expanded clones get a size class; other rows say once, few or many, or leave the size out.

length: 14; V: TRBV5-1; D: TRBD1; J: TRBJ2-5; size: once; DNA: TGCGCCAGCAGCTTAAACAGGGGTAGCGAGACCCAGTACTTC; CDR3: CASSLNRGSETQYF
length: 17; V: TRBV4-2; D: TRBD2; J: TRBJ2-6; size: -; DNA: TGTGCCAGCAGCCAGGGGACTAGCGTCTCTGGGGCCAACGTCCTGACTTTC; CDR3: CASSQGTSVSGANVLTF
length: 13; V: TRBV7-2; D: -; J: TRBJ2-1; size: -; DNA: TGTGCCAGCAACACGTACAGCCCCAATGAGCAGTTCTTC; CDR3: CASNTYSPNEQFF
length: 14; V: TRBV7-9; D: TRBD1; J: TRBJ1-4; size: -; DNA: TGTGCCAGCAGACAGACAGGGGCTGAAGAAAAACTGTTTTTT; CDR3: CASRQTGAEEKLFF
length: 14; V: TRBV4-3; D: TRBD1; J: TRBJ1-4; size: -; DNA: TGCGCCAGCCGGCCCAGGGGGCGGGGTGAAAAACTGTTTTTT; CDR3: CASRPRGRGEKLFF
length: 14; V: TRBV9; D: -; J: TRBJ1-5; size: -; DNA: TGTGCCAGCAGCACCCAACCCGGGGATCAGCCCCAGCATTTT; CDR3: CASSTQPGDQPQHF
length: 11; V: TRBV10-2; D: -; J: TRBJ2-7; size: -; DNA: TGCGCCAGCAGGGACACCTACGAGCAGTACTTC; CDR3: CASRDTYEQYF
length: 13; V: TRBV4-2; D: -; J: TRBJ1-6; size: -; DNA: TGTGCCAGCAGCCCCCAGGGGCGGTCACCCCTCCACTTT; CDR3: CASSPQGRSPLHF
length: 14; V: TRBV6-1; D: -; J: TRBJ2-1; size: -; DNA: TGTGCCAGCAGGGGGGGGGCACGGGGCAATGAGCAGTTCTTC; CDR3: CASRGGARGNEQFF
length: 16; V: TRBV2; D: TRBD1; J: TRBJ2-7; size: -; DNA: TGTGCCAGCAGTGAAGATTTTGGACAGGGGGCTTACGAGCAGTACTTC; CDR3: CASSEDFGQGAYEQYF
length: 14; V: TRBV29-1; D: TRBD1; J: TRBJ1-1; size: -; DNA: TGCAGCGTTGAGACAGGGGCTCTGAACACTGAAGCTTTCTTT; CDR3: CSVETGALNTEAFF
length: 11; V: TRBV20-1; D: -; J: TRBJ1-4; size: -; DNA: TGCAGTGCTAGTTTTCAGGGGATACCGTTTTTT; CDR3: CSASFQGIPFF
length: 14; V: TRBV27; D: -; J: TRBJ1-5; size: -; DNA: TGTGCCAGCAGCCTACAGGGTCTCAATCAGCCCCAGCATTTT; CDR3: CASSLQGLNQPQHF
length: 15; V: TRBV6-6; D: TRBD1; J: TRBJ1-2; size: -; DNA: TGTGCCAGCAGGAGGGGACAGGGGGCGGACTATGGCTACACCTTC; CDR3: CASRRGQGADYGYTF
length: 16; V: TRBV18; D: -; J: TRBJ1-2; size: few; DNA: TGTGCCAGCTCCCCCCGAGTGGACTGGAGGAGCTATGGCTACACCTTC; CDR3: CASSPRVDWRSYGYTF
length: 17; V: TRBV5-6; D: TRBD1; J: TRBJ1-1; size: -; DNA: TGTGCCAGCAGCTTGACAGGGACAGGGGATTTGAACACTGAAGCTTTCTTT; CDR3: CASSLTGTGDLNTEAFF
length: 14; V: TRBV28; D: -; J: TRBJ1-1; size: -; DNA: TGTGCCAGCACTTTAGGCCTGATTAACACTGAAGCTTTCTTT; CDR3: CASTLGLINTEAFF
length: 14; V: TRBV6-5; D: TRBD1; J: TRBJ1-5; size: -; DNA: TGTGCCAGCAGCAAGGGACAGTATAATCAGCCCCAGCATTTT; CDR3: CASSKGQYNQPQHF
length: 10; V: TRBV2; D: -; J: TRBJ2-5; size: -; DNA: TGTGCCAGCTCGAGGGAGACCCAGTACTTC; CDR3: CASSRETQYF
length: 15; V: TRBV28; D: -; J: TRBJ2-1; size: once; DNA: TGTGCCAGCAGTTTATGGGGGAGCTCCTACAATGAGCAGTTCTTC; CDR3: CASSLWGSSYNEQFF
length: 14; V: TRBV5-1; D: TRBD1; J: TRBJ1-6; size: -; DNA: TGCGCCAGCAGCCTAGGACAGGAAAATTCACCCCTCCACTTT; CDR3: CASSLGQENSPLHF
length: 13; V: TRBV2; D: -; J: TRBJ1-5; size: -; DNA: TGTGCCAGCAGTGAAGATTGGGGCCAGCCCCAGCATTTT; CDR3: CASSEDWGQPQHF
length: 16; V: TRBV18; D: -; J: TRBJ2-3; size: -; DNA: TGTGCCAGCTCACCACCTAACAGGGCTAGCACAGATACGCAGTATTTT; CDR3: CASSPPNRASTDTQYF
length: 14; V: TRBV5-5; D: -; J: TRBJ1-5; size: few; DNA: TGTGCCAGCAGGCCCGGGATTCCGGGCCAGCCCCAGCATTTT; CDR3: CASRPGIPGQPQHF
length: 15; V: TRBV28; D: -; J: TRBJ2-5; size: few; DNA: TGTGCCAGCAGTCCCACCTCTGGACAGACCGAGACCCAGTACTTC; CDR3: CASSPTSGQTETQYF
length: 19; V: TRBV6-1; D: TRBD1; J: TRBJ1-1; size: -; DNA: TGTGCCAGCAGTGAAGAGGACAGGGGGTCTCACTACAAGAACACTGAAGCTTTCTTT; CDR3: CASSEEDRGSHYKNTEAFF
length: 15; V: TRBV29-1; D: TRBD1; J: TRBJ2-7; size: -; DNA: TGCAGCGTCGAGACCGGACAGGGGGCTTTCCACGAGCAGTACTTC; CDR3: CSVETGQGAFHEQYF
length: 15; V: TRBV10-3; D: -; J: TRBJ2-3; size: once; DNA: TGTGCCACTTCACTAGCAGGGACGAGTCCAGATACGCAGTATTTT; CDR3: CATSLAGTSPDTQYF
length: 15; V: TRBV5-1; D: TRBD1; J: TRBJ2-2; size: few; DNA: TGCGCCAGCAGCTTAGACAGGGCGAACACCGGGGAGCTGTTTTTT; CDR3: CASSLDRANTGELFF
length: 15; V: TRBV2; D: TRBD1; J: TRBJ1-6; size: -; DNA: TGTGCCAGCAAAGTGTCCGGGACAGGGGCTTCACCCCTCCACTTT; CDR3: CASKVSGTGASPLHF
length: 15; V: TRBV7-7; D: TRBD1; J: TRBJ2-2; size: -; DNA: TGTGCTAGCAGCCCCGGGACAGGGCACACCGGGGAGCTGTTTTTT; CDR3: CASSPGTGHTGELFF
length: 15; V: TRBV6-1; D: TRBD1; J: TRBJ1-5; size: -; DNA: TGTGCCAGCAGGTTGACAGGGGGGAGCAATCAGCCCCAGCATTTT; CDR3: CASRLTGGSNQPQHF
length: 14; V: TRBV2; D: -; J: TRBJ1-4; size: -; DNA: TGTGCCAGCATCCGCGGGACCGCTAATGAAAAACTGTTTTTT; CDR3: CASIRGTANEKLFF
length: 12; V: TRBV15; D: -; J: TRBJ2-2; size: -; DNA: TGTGCCACCAGCAGAGTTAGGGAGAGGTTGTTTTTT; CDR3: CATSRVRERLFF
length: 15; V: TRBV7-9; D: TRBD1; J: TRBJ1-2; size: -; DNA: TGTGCCAGCAGTTCGGCTGGGACAGGGATCTATGGCTACACCTTC; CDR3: CASSSAGTGIYGYTF
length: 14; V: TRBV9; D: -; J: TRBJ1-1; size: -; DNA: TGTGCCAGCAGTAGAGATCCGGGGGAAACTGAAGCTTTCTTT; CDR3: CASSRDPGETEAFF
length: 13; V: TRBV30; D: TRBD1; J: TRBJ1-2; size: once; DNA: TGTGCCGGTGACAGGGGGAGTAACTATGGCTACACCTTC; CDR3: CAGDRGSNYGYTF
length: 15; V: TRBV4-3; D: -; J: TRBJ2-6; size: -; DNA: TGCGCCAGCAGCCTAAACCCCGCGGGGGCCAACGTCCTGACTTTC; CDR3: CASSLNPAGANVLTF
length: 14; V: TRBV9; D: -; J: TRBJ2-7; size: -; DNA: TGTGCCAGCAGCGTTGGGGGGGCCGCCTACGAGCAGTACTTC; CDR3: CASSVGGAAYEQYF
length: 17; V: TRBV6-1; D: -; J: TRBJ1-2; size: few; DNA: TGTGCCAGCAGTGAAGTCCCTGGCAGTTCGTTAGGGGATGGCTACACCTTC; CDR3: CASSEVPGSSLGDGYTF
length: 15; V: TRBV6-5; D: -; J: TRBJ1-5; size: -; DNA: TGTGCCAGCAGTTACAGAGGGCCGCCTGAGGAGCCCCAGCATTTT; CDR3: CASSYRGPPEEPQHF
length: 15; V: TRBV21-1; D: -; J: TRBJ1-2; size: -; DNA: TGTGCCAGCAGATCTCCGGGACAGGGAGCTTATGGCTACACCTTC; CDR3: CASRSPGQGAYGYTF
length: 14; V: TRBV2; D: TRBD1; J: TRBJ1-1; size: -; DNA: TGTGCCAGCAATGTCGGGACAGGGTTCACTGAAGCTTTCTTT; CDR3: CASNVGTGFTEAFF
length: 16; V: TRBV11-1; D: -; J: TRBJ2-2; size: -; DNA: TGTGCCAGCAGCCCCCGAGCGGGTGTAAGCACCGGGGAGCTGTTTTTT; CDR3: CASSPRAGVSTGELFF
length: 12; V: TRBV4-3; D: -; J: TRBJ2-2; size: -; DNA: TGCGCCAGCAGCCAAGCGGGCGGGGAGCTGTTTTTT; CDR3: CASSQAGGELFF
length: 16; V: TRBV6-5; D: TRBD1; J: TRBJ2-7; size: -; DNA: TGTGCCAGCAGTTTCCGGCCGGGACAGGGGTTCTACGAGCAGTACTTC; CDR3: CASSFRPGQGFYEQYF
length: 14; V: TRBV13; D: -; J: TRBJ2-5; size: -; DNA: TGTGCCAGCAGCCCTCAGACAGGCGGGGAGACCCAGTACTTC; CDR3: CASSPQTGGETQYF
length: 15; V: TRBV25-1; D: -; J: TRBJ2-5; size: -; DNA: TGTGCCAGCAGTCCCCCCTGGGCAGGCCAAGAGACCCAGTACTTC; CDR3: CASSPPWAGQETQYF
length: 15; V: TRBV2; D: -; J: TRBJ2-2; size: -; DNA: TGTGCCAGCAGTGATGGGCTAGCAGGCACCGGGGAGCTGTTTTTT; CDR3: CASSDGLAGTGELFF
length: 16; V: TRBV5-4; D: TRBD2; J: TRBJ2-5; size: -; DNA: TGTGCCAGCACCGATTCGGGGACTAGGTTGGGAGAGACCCAGTACTTC; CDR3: CASTDSGTRLGETQYF